This T cell receptor (beta chain) comes out of a study of T cell responses to AZD1222 COVID-19 vaccine. Findings and caveats of the study: White British ancestry dominated among donors, who included more females, and clonal diversity was possibly underestimated. No day 14 peak samples; only post-peak repertoires were characterized. In the spike-specific TCR repertoire, nearly half reportedly target unmutated variant regions.

As to this clone: Its antigen is unknown.

Some clones are missing from TCRdb's copy, which holds only in-frame ones; the method was immunoSEQ multiplex PCR. Here the sample spans roughly 84,000 clones, 70% to 90% being singletons. V lost 0 bases, J lost 6 bases, and 6 bases lay in between. Germline CDR1 reads LGHNA; CDR2 reads YSLEER. This CDR3 spans 13 amino acids. Pooled samples include second doses given at about 4 or 12 weeks. The chain links TRBV4-3 to TRBJ2-1; D is uncertain. Sample: peripheral blood, taken 28 days after the second AZD1222 dose. The receptor was isolated from an adult who received the AZD1222 COVID-19 vaccine. The CDR3 here is CASSQDSLNEQFF. The CDR3 nucleotides read TGCGCCAGCAGCCAAGATTCCCTCAATGAGCAGTTCTTC.